The 13 T cell receptor beta chains given below trace back to one sample, sequenced in a study of blood T cells in healthy people across ages. PCR was performed a second time for 7 to 11 cycles using a sample-barcoded 5' primer and a J-beta primer mix. TCRdb re-derived calls from the 5' RACE reads in MiXCR, one entry per CDR3 protein. The repertoire holds about 1.6 million distinct CDR3 sequences, with roughly a third as singletons. The sequencing input was blood. The origin of the receptors is a woman aged 30 to 39 in good health.

This sequence joins TRBV6-6 and TRBJ1-6, with D tentatively TRBD1 (6 bases). V was trimmed by 10 bases and J by 5 bases, leaving 9 bases between them. CDR1 is MNHNY, CDR2 SVGAGI, per germline (reference sequence). The CDR3 loop spans 12 amino acids. CDR3 region: CATWTDNSPLHF. The CDR3 DNA follows: TGTGCCACCTGGACAGATAATTCACCCCTCCACTTT.

This clonotype was recorded a few times. The chain joins TRBV9 to TRBJ2-1; 9 nucleotides align to TRBD2. CDR1 SGDLS and CDR2 YYNGEE come from the germline V gene. This CDR3 region has 18 residues. The V gene end was trimmed by 3 bases and the J gene end by 0 bases; junction bases not matched to a gene: 10. The CDR3 reads CASSDGASGTSSYNEQFF. The CDR3 DNA is TGTGCCAGCAGCGATGGGGCTAGCGGGACTAGCTCCTACAATGAGCAGTTCTTC.

The gene calls are TRBV10-1 and TRBJ2-5, with D perhaps given as TRBD1 or TRBD2 (6 bases each). Trimming took 8 bases from V and 5 from J, leaving 15 bases between them. Per the germline V gene, CDR1 is WNHNN and CDR2 is SYGVQD (reference sequence). The CDR3 is made up of 13 amino acids. The chain's CDR3 is CASAGMDSETQYF. In DNA form, the CDR3 reads TGCGCCAGCGCGGGGATGGACAGCGAGACCCAGTACTTC.

The chain links TRBV2 to TRBJ2-5; 13 bases match TRBD2. In germline, CDR1 is SNHLY, CDR2 FYNNEI. The CDR3 loop spans 15 amino acids. Trimming removed 4 bases from V and 5 bases from J; junction bases left unmatched: 4. This CDR3 reads CASSGGLAGKETQYF. The DNA of the CDR3 is TGTGCCAGCAGTGGGGGACTAGCGGGGAAGGAGACCCAGTACTTC. Together with reference TRBV2 and TRBJ2-5, the CDR3 gives the full variable domain: EPEVTQTPSHQVTQMGQEVILRCVPISNHLYFYWYRQILGQKVEFLVSFYNNEISEKSEIFDDQFSVERPDGSNFTLKIRSTKLEDSAMYFCASSGGLAGKETQYFGPGTRLLVL.

Concerning this clonotype: Germline and junction disagree at one end, which may indicate a read error. The V and J genes are TRBV4-1 and TRBJ2-1, with 9 bases aligning to TRBD1. This CDR3 comprises 15 residues. In germline, CDR1 is MGHRA, CDR2 YSYEKL. This chain's CDR3 is CVSSPTSLDRGEQFF. The CDR3, as DNA: TGCGTCAGCAGCCCTACTAGCCTGGACAGGGGTGAGCAGTTCTTC.

As concerns this clonotype: This could be a read error, since a much larger clone is one nucleotide away. The rearrangement joins TRBV20-1 to TRBJ2-5; no definite D call. The CDR3 consists of 12 residues. Germline assignment: CDR1 DFQATT and CDR2 SNEGSKA (reference sequence). V was cut by 6 bases and J by 6 bases, with 14 bases left in between. CDR3 coding DNA: TGCAGTGCCCGAGGCCCCCAGAAGACCCAGTACTTC. As protein: CSARGPQKTQYF.

CDR3 amino acids: CAWGAGTGDEKLFF. The CDR3 bases are TGTGCCTGGGGGGCCGGGACAGGGGATGAAAAACTGTTTTTT. The V and J genes are TRBV30 and TRBJ1-4; 10 bases agree with TRBD1. Germline trimming cut 5 bases from V and 6 bases from J; bases unmatched to any gene: 6. Germline loops: CDR1 GTSNPN, CDR2 SVGIG (reference sequence). The CDR3 is made up of 14 amino acids.

This sequence joins TRBV5-1 and TRBJ2-1; no reliable D call. Germline loops: CDR1 SGHRS, CDR2 YFSETQ. CDR3 length equals 15 residues. Trimming pared 4 bases from V and 4 bases from J, leaving 15 bases between. The CDR3, as DNA: TGCGCCAGCAGCCCGGATGCGGTACCTTACAATGAGCAGTTCTTC. Protein sequence: CASSPDAVPYNEQFF.

This clonotype was detected ten times or more. The CDR3 loop reads CASSLEQETQYF. The CDR3 DNA reads as TGCGCCAGCAGCTTGGAGCAAGAGACCCAGTACTTC. This chain joins TRBV5-1 and TRBJ2-5; D is unresolved. V gave up 0 bases and J gave up 2 bases, with 2 bases separating them. The CDR3 runs to 12 residues. CDR1 is SGHRS, CDR2 YFSETQ, per germline.

The genes are TRBV15 and TRBJ2-3, with TRBD2 identical over 10 bases. The CDR3 extends over 16 amino acids. With V trimmed by 4 bases and J by 6 bases, 10 bases remained unmatched. Germline CDR1 LNHNV, CDR2 YYDKDF (reference sequence). The CDR3 sequence is CATSTLEPSGSDTQYF. CDR3 sequence (DNA): TGTGCCACCAGCACATTAGAGCCTAGCGGGAGTGATACGCAGTATTTT. The variable domain in full, completed from reference TRBV15 and TRBJ2-3, reads DAMVIQNPRYQVTQFGKPVTLSCSQTLNHNVMYWYQQKSSQAPKLLFHYYDKDFNNEADTPDNFQSRRPNTSFCFLDIRSPGLGDTAMYLCATSTLEPSGSDTQYFGPGTRLTVL.

The chain employs TRBV20-1 and TRBJ1-1, with D tentatively TRBD1 (5 bases). The CDR3 sequence is 15 residues long. Trimming pared 1 base from V and 5 bases from J, leaving 17 bases between. In germline, CDR1 is DFQATT, CDR2 SNEGSKA (reference sequence). For the CDR3, the DNA is TGCAGTGCTAGAGTGGCAGGGCGGGTATGGACTGAAGCTTTCTTT. Protein product: CSARVAGRVWTEAFF.

In this sample, this clonotype turned up a few times. The chain is built from TRBV28 and TRBJ2-7, with TRBD1 as a possible D gene (6 bases). CDR1 and CDR2 from the germline V gene are MDHEN and SYDVKM. With 7 bases removed from V and 2 bases from J, the gap between germline ends came to 15 bases. This CDR3 is 14 amino acids long. The CDR3 region has the DNA TGTGCCAGCACGGTGGAAACAGGGACCTACGAGCAGTACTTC. Its translation: CASTVETGTYEQYF.

The chain combines TRBV5-1 with TRBJ2-7; D perhaps matches TRBD2 (6 bases). The J call is doubtful: the DNA matches TRBJ2-4 better. Germline lookup yields CDR1 SGHRS and CDR2 YFSETQ. CDR3 length: 16 residues. In nucleotides, the CDR3 is TGCGCCAGCAGCTTGAGAGCGGGTAGTGTCCGGGACATTCAGTACTTC. It translates to CASSLRAGSVRDIQYF.